This T cell receptor beta chain originates from a study of cytomegalovirus exposure and HLA in healthy donors. This CDR3 contains 15 residues. The germline V gene encodes CDR1 MDHEN and CDR2 SYDVKM. The V and J ends lost 6 bases and 2 bases, in that order; junction bases with no gene match: 6. In the PCR, 60 Vbeta and 13 Jbeta primers were used. This table comes from immunoSEQ multiplex PCR, and its TCRdb copy is limited to in-frame clones, with some not included. The sample holds roughly 98,000 clones, under 80% seen once. The receptor was derived from a man aged 40-55 years in good health and CMV-seronegative. This sequence joins TRBV28 and TRBJ2-1; 8 bases line up with TRBD2. Input material: PBMCs. The chain's CDR3 is CASRVTSGPYNEQFF. The CDR3, as DNA: TGTGCCAGCAGAGTTACTAGCGGTCCCTACAATGAGCAGTTCTTC. Using reference TRBV28 and TRBJ2-1 for the parts outside the CDR3, the full variable domain is DVKVTQSSRYLVKRTGEKVFLECVQDMDHENMFWYRQDPGLGLRLIYFSYDVKMKEKGDIPEGYSVSREKKERFSLILESASTNQTSMYLCASRVTSGPYNEQFFGPGTRLTVL.